Below, 31 T cell receptor beta chains from the same sample are listed, as sequenced in a study of blood T cell repertoires in COVID-19. Profiling relied on immunoSEQ multiplex PCR, and the TCRdb table lists in-frame clones only, not all of them. The table records about 200,000 clones, 70% to 90% of them present only once. Material for sequencing was peripheral blood. Receptors originate from a human donor with active or convalescent COVID-19. The donor label of this sample is uncertain.

The chain links TRBV2 to TRBJ2-2; 8 nucleotides match TRBD2. CDR3 length: 15 residues. J lost 5 bases, V lost 4 bases, and 6 bases had no gene match. In germline, CDR1 is SNHLY, CDR2 FYNNEI. This CDR3 reads CASSVSGSETGELFF. The CDR3 bases are TGTGCCAGCAGTGTGAGCGGGAGTGAGACCGGGGAGCTGTTTTTT.

This clone has only a few counts. The chain couples TRBV3-1 (or the pseudogene TRBV3-2) to TRBJ1-3, with TRBD1 matching 7 bases. The CDR3 spans 17 residues. V trimming: 4 bases; J trimming: 2 bases; junction bases outside the gene matches: 11. Germline-derived CDR1 and CDR2 are LGHDT and YNNKEL (reference sequence). The CDR3 sequence: CASSPIGIGGPGNTIYF. As DNA, the CDR3 is TGTGCCAGCAGCCCCATAGGTATAGGGGGCCCTGGAAACACCATATATTTT.

The table lists this clone with a few counts. This chain links TRBV4-1 with TRBJ1-6; 10 bases fit TRBD1. Germline values: CDR1 MGHRA, CDR2 YSYEKL. The V and J ends lost 0 bases and 10 bases, in that order; junction bases with no gene match: 3. The CDR3 sequence is 15 residues long. This CDR3 reads CASSQDGTGVSPLHF. In nucleotides, the CDR3 is TGCGCCAGCAGCCAAGACGGGACAGGGGTGTCACCCCTCCACTTT.

This chain uses TRBV2 with TRBJ1-1; tentatively, D is TRBD1 (5 bases). Germline V gives CDR1 SNHLY, CDR2 FYNNEI. CDR3 length: 13 amino acids. V was cut by 4 bases and J by 5 bases, with 11 bases left in between. For the CDR3, the DNA is TGTGCCAGCAGTGGCAGGGTCAGGACTGAAGCTTTCTTT. Its translation: CASSGRVRTEAFF.

CDR3 sequence (DNA): TGTGCCAGCAGTACCCAGCAGGGAAGCTGGGACACTGAAGCTTTCTTT. Its protein is CASSTQQGSWDTEAFF. The chain joins TRBV28 to TRBJ1-1; D perhaps matches TRBD1 (5 bases). The CDR3 covers 16 residues. Trimming took off 5 bases at V and 3 bases at J, with 19 bases between the two ends. Germline values: CDR1 MDHEN, CDR2 SYDVKM. Drawing the rest from reference TRBV28 and TRBJ1-1, the complete variable domain is DVKVTQSSRYLVKRTGEKVFLECVQDMDHENMFWYRQDPGLGLRLIYFSYDVKMKEKGDIPEGYSVSREKKERFSLILESASTNQTSMYLCASSTQQGSWDTEAFFGQGTRLTVV.

V gene TRBV5-1 combines with J gene TRBJ2-3; 8 positions agree with TRBD1. Trimming cost V 4 bases and J 6 bases; bases outside gene matches: 13. CDR1 and CDR2 (germline): SGHRS, YFSETQ. The CDR3 spans 16 residues. CDR3 sequence (DNA): TGCGCCAGCAGCAGGGGGGACAGGCCGCTTTACGATACGCAGTATTTT. Residues: CASSRGDRPLYDTQYF.

The rearrangement uses TRBV5-1 and TRBJ2-2; 10 bases are a match to TRBD2. From germline, CDR1 is SGHRS and CDR2 YFSETQ. Trimming took 6 bases from V and 0 from J; bases not matched to a gene: 2. The CDR3 loop spans 15 amino acids. This CDR3 reads CASNLAGANTGELFF. The CDR3 DNA reads as TGCGCCAGCAATCTAGCGGGGGCGAACACCGGGGAGCTGTTTTTT.

This chain links TRBV6-5 with TRBJ2-7; a possible D gene is TRBD1 (7 bases). Germline-derived CDR1 and CDR2 are MNHEY and SVGAGI. The CDR3 is made up of 15 amino acids. V gave up 7 bases and J gave up 12 bases, with 28 bases separating them. CDR3 sequence reads: CASTPTGVGRSRVYF. CDR3 DNA sequence: TGTGCCAGCACCCCTACAGGGGTAGGGAGGAGCCGGGTGTACTTC.

V usage is TRBV7-3 and J usage is TRBJ2-1; 8 bases are a match to TRBD2. The V segment lost 1 base and the J segment 8 bases; nucleotides outside the gene matches: 10. This CDR3 spans 16 amino acids. Germline V gene sequence: CDR1 SGHTA, CDR2 FQGTGA. This CDR3 is CASSLNGLAFGDEQFF. The CDR3 nucleotides read TGTGCCAGCAGCTTAAACGGACTAGCCTTTGGGGATGAGCAGTTCTTC.

The rearrangement links TRBV27 to TRBJ2-1; the D gene is possibly TRBD1 (8 bases). This CDR3 contains 14 residues. V lost 7 bases and J 4 bases, leaving 14 bases between the germline ends. Germline assignment: CDR1 MNHEY and CDR2 SMNVEV (reference sequence). CDR3 nucleotides: TGTGCCAGCATGAACAGGGGGGGATACAATGAGCAGTTCTTC. Amino acids: CASMNRGGYNEQFF.

The V call is TRBV5-1, the J call TRBJ2-7; 9 bases are a match to TRBD2. Germline V gene data show CDR1 as SGHRS and CDR2 as YFSETQ. J gave up 3 bases and V 0 bases, and 4 bases lay outside the gene matches. The CDR3 extends over 15 amino acids. The CDR3 DNA follows: TGCGCCAGCAGCTTGGCCGGGACTAGCCTCTACGAGCAGTACTTC. It yields the protein CASSLAGTSLYEQYF.

In its sample, this clone was seen a few times. The chain links TRBV2 to TRBJ2-7, with 8 bases identical to TRBD2. The CDR3 is made up of 15 amino acids. Germline V gene lookup returns CDR1 SNHLY and CDR2 FYNNEI. J was trimmed by 3 bases and V by 4 bases; bases with no gene match: 8. The DNA of the CDR3 is TGTGCCAGCAGTGGATCTAGCGGGTCCCTCTACGAGCAGTACTTC. It codes for CASSGSSGSLYEQYF.

This clone has only one observation. The chain uses TRBV3-1 (or the pseudogene TRBV3-2) and TRBJ1-2; D call uncertain. This CDR3 is built from 12 residues. The ends were cut back, 4 bases at V and 4 bases at J, with 7 bases in the middle. The germline V gene has CDR1 LGHDT and CDR2 YNNKEL (reference sequence). The CDR3, as DNA: TGTGCCAGCAGCCTAGGGAGCTATGGCTACACCTTC. Translating gives CASSLGSYGYTF.

This chain uses TRBV7-2 with TRBJ2-5, with 14 bases that match TRBD2. CDR1 is SGHTA, CDR2 FQGNSA, per germline. V dropped 1 base and J dropped 4; count of bases not matched to a gene: 2. CDR3 size: 16 residues. The CDR3 loop reads CASSLVGLAGAETQYF. Here the CDR3 DNA reads TGTGCCAGCAGCTTAGTGGGACTAGCGGGGGCAGAGACCCAGTACTTC.

The gene calls are TRBV19 and TRBJ2-5; 10 nucleotides match TRBD2. V gave up 6 bases and J gave up 1 base; unmatched junction bases: 5. Per germline, CDR1 LNHDA and CDR2 SQIVND (reference sequence). The CDR3 runs to 15 residues. As DNA, the CDR3 is TGTGCCAGTAGCCCGGGACTAGCGTTCCAAGAGACCCAGTACTTC. Translation: CASSPGLAFQETQYF.

This chain connects TRBV4-2 to TRBJ1-1, with 9 nucleotides matching TRBD1. In germline, CDR1 is LGHNA, CDR2 YNFKEQ. This CDR3 spans 14 amino acids. With 8 bases clipped from V and 4 bases from J, the junction kept 8 bases outside the gene matches. The CDR3 loop reads CASGADRGGTEAFF. The CDR3 coding sequence is TGTGCCAGCGGGGCGGACAGGGGTGGCACTGAAGCTTTCTTT.

This clone occurred a few times. The J gene is TRBJ2-1, the V gene TRBV5-4; 8 nucleotides match TRBD2. The V segment lost 0 bases and the J segment 7 bases; nucleotides outside the gene matches: 9. The germline CDR1 and CDR2 sequences are SGHNT and YYREEE (reference sequence). This CDR3 is 16 amino acids long. The CDR3 nucleotides read TGTGCCAGCAGCTTGGATCTTAGCGGGGTCAGAAATGAGCAGTTCTTC. It codes for CASSLDLSGVRNEQFF.

Only a few counts were recorded for this clone. The chain links TRBV3-1 (or the pseudogene TRBV3-2) to TRBJ2-3, with 13 bases matching TRBD2. Germline values: CDR1 LGHDT, CDR2 YNNKEL (reference sequence). The CDR3 is 16 residues long. V was clipped by 4 bases and J by 0 bases; unmatched bases: 1. CDR3 residues: CASSLGLAGSTDTQYF. CDR3 nucleotide sequence: TGTGCCAGCAGCCTGGGACTAGCGGGAAGCACAGATACGCAGTATTTT.

The V and J genes are TRBV5-1 and TRBJ2-6, with D possibly matching TRBD1 (6 bases). This CDR3 is built from 17 residues. Germline V gene sequence: CDR1 SGHRS, CDR2 YFSETQ. V shed 3 bases and J shed 0 bases, with 13 bases lying between them. CDR3 DNA sequence: TGCGCCAGCAGCTGGACAGCTGGACCCTCTGGGGCCAACGTCCTGACTTTC. It encodes CASSWTAGPSGANVLTF.

This sequence joins TRBV10-3 and TRBJ1-1; D gene ambiguous. V lost 11 bases, J lost 0 bases, and 13 bases lay in between. The length of the CDR3 is 13 residues. CDR1 and CDR2 (germline): ENHRY, SYGVKD. The chain's CDR3 is CASHWEMNTEAFF. The CDR3 nucleotides are TGTGCCTCACATTGGGAGATGAACACTGAAGCTTTCTTT.

V gene TRBV7-8 combines with J gene TRBJ1-6; unclear D gene. V lost 5 bases, J lost 3 bases, and 11 bases lay in between. The CDR3 extends over 15 amino acids. Germline loops: CDR1 SGHVS, CDR2 FQNEAQ. In nucleotides, the CDR3 is TGTGCCAGCAGCCGAGGGCGGAACTATAATTCACCCCTCCACTTT. Protein: CASSRGRNYNSPLHF.

The rearrangement joins TRBV14 to TRBJ2-5, with TRBD2 identical over 12 bases. Germline values: CDR1 SGHDN, CDR2 FVKESK. The CDR3 is 15 residues long. With V trimmed by 4 bases and J by 3 bases, 3 bases remained unmatched. In DNA, the CDR3 is TGTGCCAGCAGCCGACTAGCGGGAGTGGAAGAGACCCAGTACTTC. Its translation: CASSRLAGVEETQYF.

V and J are TRBV19 and TRBJ2-1, with 12 bases lining up with TRBD2. Germline V gives CDR1 LNHDA, CDR2 SQIVND (reference sequence). This CDR3 is built from 15 residues. Trimming removed 7 bases from V and 7 bases from J; junction bases left unmatched: 8. The CDR3 DNA reads TGTGCCAGTACTAGCGGGAGGGCCTCGCGGAATGAGCAGTTCTTC. Translating gives CASTSGRASRNEQFF.

V usage is TRBV3-1 (or the pseudogene TRBV3-2) and J usage is TRBJ2-5, with 9 nucleotides matching TRBD1. CDR1 and CDR2 (germline): LGHDT, YNNKEL (reference sequence). CDR3 length: 15 residues. V trimming: 4 bases; J trimming: 5 bases; junction bases outside the gene matches: 8. The CDR3 loop reads CASSLDRGLEETQYF. CDR3 bases: TGTGCCAGCAGCCTGGACAGGGGACTTGAGGAGACCCAGTACTTC.

The chain has TRBV7-9 and TRBJ2-4; tentatively, D is TRBD2 (6 bases). Germline V gene lookup returns CDR1 SEHNR and CDR2 FQNEAQ (reference sequence). Trimming stripped 5 bases from V and 7 bases from J, with 12 bases between. The CDR3 sequence is 13 residues long. The CDR3: CASSPGAVNIQYF. DNA for the CDR3: TGTGCCAGCAGCCCGGGAGCCGTGAACATTCAGTACTTC.

In nucleotides, the CDR3 is TGTGCCAGCAGCCAAGATTCCTGGCGGGGGGGCTCCTACGAGCAGTACTTC. Translating gives CASSQDSWRGGSYEQYF. The rearrangement uses TRBV3-1 (or the pseudogene TRBV3-2) and TRBJ2-7, with 9 bases fitting TRBD2. Germline CDR1 is LGHDT and CDR2 is YNNKEL (reference sequence). The CDR3 consists of 17 residues. V was pared by 0 bases and J by 0 bases, with 6 bases of the junction left unmatched.

The genes are TRBV9 and TRBJ1-6; 8 bases are shared with TRBD1. There are 15 residues in the CDR3. Germline V gene sequence: CDR1 SGDLS, CDR2 YYNGEE. J was trimmed by 10 bases and V by 3 bases; bases with no gene match: 9. DNA for the CDR3: TGTGCCAGCAGCGCCAGGGGGCAGGGTGGATCACCCCTCCACTTT. Translating gives CASSARGQGGSPLHF.

This clone was recorded only once. The chain employs TRBV6-5 and TRBJ2-1, with 7 bases aligning to TRBD1. The CDR3 runs 14 residues. The germline gives CDR1 MNHEY, CDR2 SVGAGI. Unmatched junction bases numbered 7, after V lost 5 bases and J lost 6 bases. The CDR3 is CASSPGTEGNEQFF. CDR3 bases: TGTGCCAGCAGTCCCGGGACAGAAGGCAATGAGCAGTTCTTC.

The rearrangement uses TRBV9 and TRBJ2-3, with D possibly TRBD1 on 6 matching bases. The germline V gene has CDR1 SGDLS and CDR2 YYNGEE. The CDR3 spans 16 residues. V gave up 2 bases and J gave up 0 bases, with 13 bases separating them. CDR3 DNA sequence: TGTGCCAGCAGCGTGCAGGGGCGAGGGAGCACAGATACGCAGTATTTT. Translation: CASSVQGRGSTDTQYF.

V gene TRBV9 combines with J gene TRBJ1-2; D unclear. Germline V gene lookup returns CDR1 SGDLS and CDR2 YYNGEE. The V gene lost 0 bases and the J gene lost 0 bases, with 12 bases spanning the gap. CDR3 length: 16 amino acids. The CDR3 coding sequence is TGTGCCAGCAGCGTAGATAGTACAGCAGCTAACTATGGCTACACCTTC. It codes for CASSVDSTAANYGYTF.

In this sample, this clone turned up a few times. This chain uses TRBV28 with TRBJ2-7, with D hard to call. The germline V gene has CDR1 MDHEN and CDR2 SYDVKM. The CDR3 extends over 14 amino acids. V gave up 10 bases and J gave up 0 bases, with 16 bases separating them. The CDR3 DNA follows: TGTGCCACTTACGGCCCTAGTAGCTCCTACGAGCAGTACTTC. This gives the protein CATYGPSSSYEQYF.